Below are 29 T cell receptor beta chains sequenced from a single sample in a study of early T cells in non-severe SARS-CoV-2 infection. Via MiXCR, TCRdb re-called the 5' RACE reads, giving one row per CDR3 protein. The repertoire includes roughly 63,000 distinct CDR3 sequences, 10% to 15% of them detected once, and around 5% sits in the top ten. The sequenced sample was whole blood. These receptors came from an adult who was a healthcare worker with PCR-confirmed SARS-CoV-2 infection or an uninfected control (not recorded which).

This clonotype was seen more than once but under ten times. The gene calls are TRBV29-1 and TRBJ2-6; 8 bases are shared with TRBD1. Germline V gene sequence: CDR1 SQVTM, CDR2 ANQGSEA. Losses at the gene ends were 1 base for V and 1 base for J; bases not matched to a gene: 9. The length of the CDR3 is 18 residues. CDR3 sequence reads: CSVEGARTGQSGANVLTF. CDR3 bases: TGCAGCGTTGAAGGGGCCAGGACAGGGCAGTCTGGGGCCAACGTCCTGACTTTC.

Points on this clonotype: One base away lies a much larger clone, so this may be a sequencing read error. DNA of the CDR3: TGTGCCAGCACCACACCGACAGACTTTAGAAATCAGCCCCAGCATTTT. Translation: CASTTPTDFRNQPQHF. V usage is TRBV12-3 or TRBV12-4 and J usage is TRBJ1-5; weak D call: TRBD1 (5 bases). V was trimmed by 7 bases and J by 4 bases, leaving 20 bases between them. The CDR3 covers 16 residues.

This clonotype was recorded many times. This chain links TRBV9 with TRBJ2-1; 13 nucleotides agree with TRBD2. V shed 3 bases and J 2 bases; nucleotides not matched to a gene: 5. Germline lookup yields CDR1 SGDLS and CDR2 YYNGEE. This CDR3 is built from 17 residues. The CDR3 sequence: CASSARTSGGTYNEQFF. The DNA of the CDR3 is TGTGCCAGCAGCGCCCGGACTAGCGGGGGCACCTACAATGAGCAGTTCTTC.

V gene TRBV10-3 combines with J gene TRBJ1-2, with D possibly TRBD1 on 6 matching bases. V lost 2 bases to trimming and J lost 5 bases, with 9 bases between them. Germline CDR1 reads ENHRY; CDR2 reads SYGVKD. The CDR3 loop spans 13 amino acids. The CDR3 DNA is TGTGCCATCAGTGAGGGGGGGGCGTATGGCTACACCTTC. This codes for CAISEGGAYGYTF.

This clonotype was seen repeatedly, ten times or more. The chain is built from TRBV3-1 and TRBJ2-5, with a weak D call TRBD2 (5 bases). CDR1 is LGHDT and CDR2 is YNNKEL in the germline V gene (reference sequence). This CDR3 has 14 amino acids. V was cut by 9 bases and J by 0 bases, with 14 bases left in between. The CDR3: CASSRRSYQETQYF. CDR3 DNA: TGTGCCAGTTCTCGGAGGTCGTACCAAGAGACCCAGTACTTC.

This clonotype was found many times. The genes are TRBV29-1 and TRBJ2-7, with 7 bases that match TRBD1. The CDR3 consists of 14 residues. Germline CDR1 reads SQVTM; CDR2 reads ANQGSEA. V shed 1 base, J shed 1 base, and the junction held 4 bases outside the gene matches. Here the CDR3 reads CSVEGGRGSYEQYF. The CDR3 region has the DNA TGCAGCGTTGAAGGGGGCAGGGGGTCCTACGAGCAGTACTTC.

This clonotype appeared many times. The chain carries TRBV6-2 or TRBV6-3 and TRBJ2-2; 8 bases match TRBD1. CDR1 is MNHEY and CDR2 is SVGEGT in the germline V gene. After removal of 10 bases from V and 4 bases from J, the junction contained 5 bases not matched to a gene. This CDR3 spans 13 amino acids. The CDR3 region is CATGQGVTGELFF. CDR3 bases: TGTGCCACCGGACAGGGCGTCACCGGGGAGCTGTTTTTT.

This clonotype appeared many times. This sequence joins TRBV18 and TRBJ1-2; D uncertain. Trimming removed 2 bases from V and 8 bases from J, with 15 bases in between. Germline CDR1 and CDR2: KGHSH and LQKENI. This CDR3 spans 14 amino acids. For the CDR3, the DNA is TGTGCCAGCTCACCAAGTATGCAGCATCTGGGCTACACCTTC. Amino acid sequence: CASSPSMQHLGYTF.

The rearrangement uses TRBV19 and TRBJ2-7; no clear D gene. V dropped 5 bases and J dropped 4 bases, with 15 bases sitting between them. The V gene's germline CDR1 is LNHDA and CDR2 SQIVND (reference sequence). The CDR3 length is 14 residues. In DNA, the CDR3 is TGTGCCAGTAGTCCCTCGGGCCAAGTTTACGAGCAGTACTTC. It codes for CASSPSGQVYEQYF.

The CDR3: CSVGRPPGEQFF. The CDR3 DNA sequence: TGCAGCGTTGGGCGTCCGCCGGGTGAGCAGTTCTTC. The J gene is TRBJ2-1, the V gene TRBV29-1; no firm D call. CDR1 and CDR2 (germline): SQVTM, ANQGSEA. Trimming removed 4 bases at V and 9 bases at J, with 13 bases between. CDR3 length equals 12 residues.

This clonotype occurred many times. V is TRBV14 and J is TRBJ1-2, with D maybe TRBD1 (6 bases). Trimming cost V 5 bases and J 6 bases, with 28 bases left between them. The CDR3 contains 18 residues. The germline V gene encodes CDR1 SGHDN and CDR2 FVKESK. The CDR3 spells CASSSNEVLRDNYHGYTF. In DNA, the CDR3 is TGTGCCAGCAGCTCGAATGAAGTGCTCCGGGACAATTATCATGGCTACACCTTC.

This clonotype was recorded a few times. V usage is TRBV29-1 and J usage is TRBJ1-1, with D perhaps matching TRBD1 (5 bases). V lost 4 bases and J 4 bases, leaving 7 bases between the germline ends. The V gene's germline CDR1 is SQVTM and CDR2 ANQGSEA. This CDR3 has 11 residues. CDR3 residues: CSVAGFTEAFF. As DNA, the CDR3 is TGCAGCGTTGCAGGGTTCACTGAAGCTTTCTTT.

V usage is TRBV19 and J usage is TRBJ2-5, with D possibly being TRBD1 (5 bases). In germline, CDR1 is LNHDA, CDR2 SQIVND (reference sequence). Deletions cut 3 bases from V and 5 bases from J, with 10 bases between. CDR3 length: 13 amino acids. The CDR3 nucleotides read TGTGCCAGTAGTATGGTAGGGGATGAGACCCAGTACTTC. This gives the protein CASSMVGDETQYF.

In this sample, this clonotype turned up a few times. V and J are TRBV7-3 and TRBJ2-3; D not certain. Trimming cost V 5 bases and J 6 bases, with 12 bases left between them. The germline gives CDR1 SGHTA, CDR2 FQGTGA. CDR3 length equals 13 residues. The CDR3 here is CASSPSGSDTQYF. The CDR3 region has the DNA TGTGCCAGCAGCCCCTCAGGTTCGGATACGCAGTATTTT. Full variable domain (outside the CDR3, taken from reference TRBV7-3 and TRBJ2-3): GAGVSQTPSNKVTEKGKYVELRCDPISGHTALYWYRQSLGQGPEFLIYFQGTGAADDSGLPNDRFFAVRPEGSVSTLKIQRTERGDSAVYLCASSPSGSDTQYFGPGTRLTVL.

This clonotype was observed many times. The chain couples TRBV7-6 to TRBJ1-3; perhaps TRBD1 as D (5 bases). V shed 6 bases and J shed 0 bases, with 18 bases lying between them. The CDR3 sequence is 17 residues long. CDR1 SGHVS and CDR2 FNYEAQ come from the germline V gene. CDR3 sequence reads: CASSWRRQKSSGNTIYF. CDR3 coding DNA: TGTGCCAGCAGTTGGAGGAGACAGAAGAGCTCTGGAAACACCATATATTTT.

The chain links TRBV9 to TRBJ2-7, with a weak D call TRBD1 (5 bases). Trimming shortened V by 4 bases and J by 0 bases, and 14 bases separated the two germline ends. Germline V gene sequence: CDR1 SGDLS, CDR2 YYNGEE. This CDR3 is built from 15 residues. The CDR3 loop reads CASSSHRTPSYEQYF. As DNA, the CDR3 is TGTGCCAGCAGCTCACACAGGACACCCTCCTACGAGCAGTACTTC. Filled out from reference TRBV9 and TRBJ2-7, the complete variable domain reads DSGVTQTPKHLITATGQRVTLRCSPRSGDLSVYWYQQSLDQGLQFLIQYYNGEERAKGNILERFSAQQFPDLHSELNLSSLELGDSALYFCASSSHRTPSYEQYFGPGTRLTVT.

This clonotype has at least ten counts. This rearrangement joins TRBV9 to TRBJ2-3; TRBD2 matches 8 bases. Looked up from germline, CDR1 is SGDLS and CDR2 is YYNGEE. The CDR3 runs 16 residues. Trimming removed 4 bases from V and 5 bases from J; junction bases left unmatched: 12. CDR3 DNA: TGTGCCAGCAGCCCAAGGACTAGCCCCGCAGGAGATACGCAGTATTTT. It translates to CASSPRTSPAGDTQYF.

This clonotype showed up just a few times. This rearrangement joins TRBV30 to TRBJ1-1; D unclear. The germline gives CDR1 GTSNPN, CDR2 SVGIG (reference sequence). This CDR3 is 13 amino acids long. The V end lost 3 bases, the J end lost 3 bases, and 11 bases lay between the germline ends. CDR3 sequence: CAWRRERDTEAFF. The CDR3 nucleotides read TGTGCCTGGAGGAGGGAGAGAGACACTGAAGCTTTCTTT.

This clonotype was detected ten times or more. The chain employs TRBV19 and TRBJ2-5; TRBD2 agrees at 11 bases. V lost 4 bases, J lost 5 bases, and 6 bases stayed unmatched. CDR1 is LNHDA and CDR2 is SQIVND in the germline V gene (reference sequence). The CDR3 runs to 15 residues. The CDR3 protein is CASSTRLAGLETQYF. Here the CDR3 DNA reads TGTGCCAGTAGTACCAGACTAGCGGGGCTGGAGACCCAGTACTTC.

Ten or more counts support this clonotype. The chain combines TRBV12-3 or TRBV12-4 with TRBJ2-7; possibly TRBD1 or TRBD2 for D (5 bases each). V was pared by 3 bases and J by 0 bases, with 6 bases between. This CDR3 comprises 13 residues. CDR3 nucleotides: TGTGCCAGCAGTTTGGGGGACTCCTACGAGCAGTACTTC. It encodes CASSLGDSYEQYF.

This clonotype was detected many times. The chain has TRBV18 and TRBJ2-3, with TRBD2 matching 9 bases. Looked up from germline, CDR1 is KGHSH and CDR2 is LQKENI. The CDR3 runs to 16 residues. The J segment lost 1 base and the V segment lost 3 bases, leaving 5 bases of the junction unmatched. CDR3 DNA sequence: TGTGCCAGCTCACCTCCGCAGCGGGGGGGCACAGATACGCAGTATTTT. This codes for CASSPPQRGGTDTQYF. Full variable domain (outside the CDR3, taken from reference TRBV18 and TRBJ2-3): NAGVMQNPRHLVRRRGQEARLRCSPMKGHSHVYWYRQLPEEGLKFMVYLQKENIIDESGMPKERFSAEFPKEGPSILRIQQVVRGDSAAYFCASSPPQRGGTDTQYFGPGTRLTVL.

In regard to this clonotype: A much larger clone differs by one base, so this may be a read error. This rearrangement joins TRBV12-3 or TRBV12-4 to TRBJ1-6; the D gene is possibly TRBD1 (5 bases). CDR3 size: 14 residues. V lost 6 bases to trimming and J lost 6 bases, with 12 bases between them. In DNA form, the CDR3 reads TGTGCCAGCAGATTACTGGGGGGTAATTCACCCCTCCACTTT. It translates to CASRLLGGNSPLHF.

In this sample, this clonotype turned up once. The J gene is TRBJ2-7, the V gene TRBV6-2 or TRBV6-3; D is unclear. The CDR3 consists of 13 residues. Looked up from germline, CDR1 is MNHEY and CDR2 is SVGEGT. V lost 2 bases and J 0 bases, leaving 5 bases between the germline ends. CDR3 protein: CASSYRTSYEQYF. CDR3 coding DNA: TGTGCCAGCAGTTACCGGACCTCCTACGAGCAGTACTTC.

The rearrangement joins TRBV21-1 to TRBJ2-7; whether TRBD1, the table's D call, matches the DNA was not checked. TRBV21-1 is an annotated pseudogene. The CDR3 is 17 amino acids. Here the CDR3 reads CASTDPATGTGGHEQYF. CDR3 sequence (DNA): TGTGCCAGCACCGACCCAGCTACCGGGACAGGGGGCCACGAGCAGTACTTC.

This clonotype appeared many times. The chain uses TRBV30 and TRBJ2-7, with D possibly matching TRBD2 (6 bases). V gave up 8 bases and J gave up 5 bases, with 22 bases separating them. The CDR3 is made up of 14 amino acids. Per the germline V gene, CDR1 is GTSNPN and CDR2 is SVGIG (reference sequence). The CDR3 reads CAPCREAISHEQYF. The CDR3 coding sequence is TGTGCCCCCTGCAGGGAGGCTATCTCTCACGAGCAGTACTTC. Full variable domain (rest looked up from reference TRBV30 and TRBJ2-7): SQTIHQWPATLVQPVGSPLSLECTVEGTSNPNLYWYRQAAGRGLQLLFYSVGIGQISSEVPQNLSASRPQDRQFILSSKKLLLSDSGFYLCAPCREAISHEQYFGPGTRLTVT.

The CDR3 coding sequence is TGTGCCAGCAGCTTATTAAGTGGGGCTTTCTTT. Protein product: CASSLLSGAFF. This chain links TRBV7-2 with TRBJ1-1; D is undetermined. The ends were cut back, 2 bases at V and 11 bases at J, with 9 bases in the middle. The CDR3 totals 11 residues. Germline loops: CDR1 SGHTA, CDR2 FQGNSA.

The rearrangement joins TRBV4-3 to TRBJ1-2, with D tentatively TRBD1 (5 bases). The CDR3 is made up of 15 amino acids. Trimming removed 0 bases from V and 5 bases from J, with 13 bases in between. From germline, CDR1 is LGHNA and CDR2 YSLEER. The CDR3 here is CASSQDLGLGYGYTF. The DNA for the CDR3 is TGCGCCAGCAGCCAAGATTTGGGGCTAGGATATGGCTACACCTTC.

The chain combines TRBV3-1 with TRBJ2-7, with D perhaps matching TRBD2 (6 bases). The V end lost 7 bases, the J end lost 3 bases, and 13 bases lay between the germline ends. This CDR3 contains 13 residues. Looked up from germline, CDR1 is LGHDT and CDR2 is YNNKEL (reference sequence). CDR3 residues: CASTRGLYYEQYF. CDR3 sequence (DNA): TGTGCCAGCACCCGGGGGTTATACTACGAGCAGTACTTC.

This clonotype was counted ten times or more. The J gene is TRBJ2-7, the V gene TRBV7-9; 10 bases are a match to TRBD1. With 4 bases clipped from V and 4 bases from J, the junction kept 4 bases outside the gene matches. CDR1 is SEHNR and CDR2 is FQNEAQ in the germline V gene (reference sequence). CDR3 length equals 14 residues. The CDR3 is CASSSGQGGYEQYF. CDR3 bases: TGTGCCAGCAGCTCCGGACAGGGGGGATACGAGCAGTACTTC. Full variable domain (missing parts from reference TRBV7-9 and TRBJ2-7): DTGVSQNPRHKITKRGQNVTFRCDPISEHNRLYWYRQTLGQGPEFLTYFQNEAQLEKSRLLSDRFSAERPKGSFSTLEIQRTEQGDSAMYLCASSSGQGGYEQYFGPGTRLTVT.